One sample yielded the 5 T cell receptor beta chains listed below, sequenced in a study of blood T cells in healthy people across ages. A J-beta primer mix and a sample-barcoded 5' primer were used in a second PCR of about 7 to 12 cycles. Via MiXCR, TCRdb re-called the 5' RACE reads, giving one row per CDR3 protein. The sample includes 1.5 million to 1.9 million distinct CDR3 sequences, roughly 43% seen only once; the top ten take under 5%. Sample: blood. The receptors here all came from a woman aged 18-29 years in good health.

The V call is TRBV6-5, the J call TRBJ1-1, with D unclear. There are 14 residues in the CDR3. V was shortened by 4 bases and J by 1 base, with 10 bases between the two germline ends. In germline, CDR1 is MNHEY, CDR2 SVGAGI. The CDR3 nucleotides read TGTGCCAGCAGTTCCCCCGGGTGGAACACTGAAGCTTTCTTT. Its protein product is CASSSPGWNTEAFF.

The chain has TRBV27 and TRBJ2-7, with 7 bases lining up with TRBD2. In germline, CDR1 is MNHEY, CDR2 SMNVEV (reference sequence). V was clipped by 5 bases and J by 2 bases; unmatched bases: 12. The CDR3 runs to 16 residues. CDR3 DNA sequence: TGTGCCAGCAGTCTCCAATCTAGCGGTCTCACCTACGAGCAGTACTTC. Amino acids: CASSLQSSGLTYEQYF.

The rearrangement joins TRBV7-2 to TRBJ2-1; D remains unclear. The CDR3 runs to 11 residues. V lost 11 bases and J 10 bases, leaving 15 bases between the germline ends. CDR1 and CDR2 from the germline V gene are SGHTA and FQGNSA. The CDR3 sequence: CAEQTAREQFF. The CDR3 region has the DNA TGTGCCGAGCAGACTGCACGGGAGCAGTTCTTC.

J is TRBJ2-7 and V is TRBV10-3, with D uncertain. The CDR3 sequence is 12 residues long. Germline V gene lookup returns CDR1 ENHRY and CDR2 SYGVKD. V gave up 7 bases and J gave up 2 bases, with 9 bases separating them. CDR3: CAIMDGTYEQYF. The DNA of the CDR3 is TGTGCCATCATGGACGGTACCTACGAGCAGTACTTC.

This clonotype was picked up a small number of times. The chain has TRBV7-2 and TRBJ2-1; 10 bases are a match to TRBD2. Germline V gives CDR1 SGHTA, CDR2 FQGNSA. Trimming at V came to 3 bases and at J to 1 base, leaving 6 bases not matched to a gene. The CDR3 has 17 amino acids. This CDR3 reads CASSLASGGRSYNEQFF. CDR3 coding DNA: TGTGCCAGCAGCTTGGCTAGCGGGGGCCGTTCCTACAATGAGCAGTTCTTC.